The sequence of this T cell receptor beta chain was determined in a study of blood T cell repertoires in COVID-19. Per the authors' pipeline: Amplification of reference gene primers provided the estimated nucleated cell counts. Produced via immunoSEQ multiplex PCR; TCRdb's table is partial and in-frame only. V and J calls and clone size are as listed in that table; D and trimming were resolved from the DNA. Counted here are about 240,000 clones, approximately 86% occurring once; the ten biggest clones make up about 3.3%. The specimen sequenced was PBMCs or T cells enriched from blood (not recorded which). The sequence was collected from a middle-aged woman with acute COVID-19.

In nucleotides, the CDR3 is TGTGCCCTGGATTTAGGGACTAGCGGGTGGAGTGGGTACAATGAGCAGTTCTTC. Amino acids: CALDLGTSGWSGYNEQFF. J is TRBJ2-1 and V is TRBV30; 12 bases are shared with TRBD2. This CDR3 is built from 18 residues. The germline gives CDR1 GTSNPN, CDR2 SVGIG (reference sequence). Losses at the gene ends were 8 bases for V and 4 bases for J; bases not matched to a gene: 18. Filled out from reference TRBV30 and TRBJ2-1, the complete variable domain reads SQTIHQWPATLVQPVGSPLSLECTVEGTSNPNLYWYRQAAGRGLQLLFYSVGIGQISSEVPQNLSASRPQDRQFILSSKKLLLSDSGFYLCALDLGTSGWSGYNEQFFGPGTRLTVL.